What follows describes a single T cell receptor beta chain. As yet, its antigen is unknown. Repertoires were generated with immunoSEQ multiplex PCR, while TCRdb's copy carries only in-frame clones and drops some. Of fewer than 75,000 clones listed, more than 70% are singletons. This specimen comes from a study of vaccination effects on CD4 cells after COVID-19. Overall study results and limits: Substantial clonal contraction characterized both infection- and vaccine-induced clones late after vaccination.

Following culture for under 12 days, CD4+ T cells were isolated. The vaccine recipients had no prior SARS-CoV-2 infection, with negative nucleocapsid antibodies. Fresh IL-2-containing medium replaced half the medium on days 3 and 7. The CDR3 extends over 13 amino acids. With V trimmed by 9 bases and J by 3 bases, 3 bases remained unmatched. The germline V gene encodes CDR1 SGHVS and CDR2 FQNEAQ. The TCR was taken from a human donor who received a COVID-19 vaccine. This chain joins TRBV7-8 and TRBJ1-4; 8 bases fit TRBD1. Specimen: CD4+ T cells from PBMCs cultured without peptide, collected before COVID-19 vaccination. As DNA, the CDR3 is TGTGCCAGTCAGGGGGCGGCTAATGAAAAACTGTTTTTT. This gives the protein CASQGAANEKLFF.